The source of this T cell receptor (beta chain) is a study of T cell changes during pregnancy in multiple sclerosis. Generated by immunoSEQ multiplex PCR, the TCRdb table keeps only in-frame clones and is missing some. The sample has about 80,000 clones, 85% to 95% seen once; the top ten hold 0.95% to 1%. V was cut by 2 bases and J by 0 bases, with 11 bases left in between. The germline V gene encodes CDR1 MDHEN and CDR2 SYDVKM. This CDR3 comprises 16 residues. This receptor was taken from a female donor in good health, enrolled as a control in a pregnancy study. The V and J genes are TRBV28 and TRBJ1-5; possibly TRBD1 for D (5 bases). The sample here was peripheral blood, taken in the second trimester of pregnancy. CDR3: CASSLAGTPSNQPQHF. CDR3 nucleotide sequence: TGTGCCAGCAGTTTAGCCGGGACTCCTAGCAATCAGCCCCAGCATTTT.